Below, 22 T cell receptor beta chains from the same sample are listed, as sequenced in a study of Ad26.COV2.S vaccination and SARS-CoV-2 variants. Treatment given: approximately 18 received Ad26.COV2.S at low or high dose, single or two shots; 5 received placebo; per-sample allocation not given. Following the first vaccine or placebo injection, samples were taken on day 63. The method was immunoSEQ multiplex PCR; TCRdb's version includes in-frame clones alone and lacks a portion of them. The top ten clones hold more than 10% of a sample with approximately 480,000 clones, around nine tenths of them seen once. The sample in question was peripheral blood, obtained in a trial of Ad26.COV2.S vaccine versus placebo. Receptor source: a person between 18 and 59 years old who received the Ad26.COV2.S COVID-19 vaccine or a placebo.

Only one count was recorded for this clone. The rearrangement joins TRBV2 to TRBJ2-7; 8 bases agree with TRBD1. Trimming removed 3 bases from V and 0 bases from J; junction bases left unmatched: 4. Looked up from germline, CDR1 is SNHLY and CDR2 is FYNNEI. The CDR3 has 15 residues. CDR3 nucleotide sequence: TGTGCCAGCAGTGATAGACAGGGGCCCTCCTACGAGCAGTACTTC. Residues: CASSDRQGPSYEQYF.

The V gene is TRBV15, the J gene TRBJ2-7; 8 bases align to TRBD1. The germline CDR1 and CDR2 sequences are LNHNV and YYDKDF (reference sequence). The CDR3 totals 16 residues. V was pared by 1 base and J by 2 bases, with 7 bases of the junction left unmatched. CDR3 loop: CATSRGGQGRTYEQYF. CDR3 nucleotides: TGTGCCACCAGCAGAGGAGGACAGGGAAGGACCTACGAGCAGTACTTC.

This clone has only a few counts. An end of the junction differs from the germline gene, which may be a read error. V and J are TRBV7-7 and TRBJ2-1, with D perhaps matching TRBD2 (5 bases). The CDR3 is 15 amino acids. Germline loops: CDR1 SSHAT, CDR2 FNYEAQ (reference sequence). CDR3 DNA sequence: TGTGCTAGCAGCAGAGAGCGGAGCTCCTACAATGAGCAGTTCTTC. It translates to CASSRERSSYNEQFF.

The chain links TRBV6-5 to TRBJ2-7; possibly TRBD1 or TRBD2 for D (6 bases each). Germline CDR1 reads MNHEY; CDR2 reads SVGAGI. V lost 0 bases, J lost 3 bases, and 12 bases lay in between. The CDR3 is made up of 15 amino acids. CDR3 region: CASSYSGAGGYEQYF. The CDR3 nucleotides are TGTGCCAGCAGTTACTCGGGGGCCGGGGGCTACGAGCAGTACTTC.

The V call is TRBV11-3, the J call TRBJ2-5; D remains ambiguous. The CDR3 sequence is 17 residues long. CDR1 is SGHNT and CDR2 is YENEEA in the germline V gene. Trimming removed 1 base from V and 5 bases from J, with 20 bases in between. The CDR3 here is CASSLGRLPRSRETQYF. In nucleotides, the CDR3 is TGTGCCAGCAGCTTAGGACGTCTTCCCCGGAGCCGGGAGACCCAGTACTTC.

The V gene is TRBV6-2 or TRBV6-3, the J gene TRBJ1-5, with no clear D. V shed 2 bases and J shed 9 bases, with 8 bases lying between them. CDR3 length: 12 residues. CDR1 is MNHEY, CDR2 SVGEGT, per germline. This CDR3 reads CASSYSKGPQHF. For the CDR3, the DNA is TGTGCCAGCAGTTACAGCAAAGGGCCCCAGCATTTT.

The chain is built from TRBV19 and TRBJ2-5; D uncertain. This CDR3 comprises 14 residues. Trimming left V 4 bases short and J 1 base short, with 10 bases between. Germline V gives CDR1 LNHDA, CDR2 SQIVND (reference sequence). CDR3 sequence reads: CASSTQPSQETQYF. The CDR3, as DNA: TGTGCCAGTAGTACACAGCCATCCCAAGAGACCCAGTACTTC.

CDR3 amino acids: CASSLGSNPSVLTF. CDR3 in DNA: TGTGCCAGCAGCTTAGGGTCCAATCCCAGCGTCCTGACTTTC. The chain combines TRBV11-3 with TRBJ2-6; D remains unclear. This CDR3 comprises 14 residues. The germline CDR1 and CDR2 sequences are SGHNT and YENEEA. Deletions cut 1 base from V and 12 bases from J, with 13 bases between.

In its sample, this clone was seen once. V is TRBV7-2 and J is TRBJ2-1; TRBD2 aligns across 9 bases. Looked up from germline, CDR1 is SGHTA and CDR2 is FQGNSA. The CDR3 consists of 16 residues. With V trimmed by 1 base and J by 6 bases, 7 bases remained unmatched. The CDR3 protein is CASSLELAGAANEQFF. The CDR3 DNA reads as TGTGCCAGCAGCTTAGAATTAGCGGGAGCGGCCAATGAGCAGTTCTTC.

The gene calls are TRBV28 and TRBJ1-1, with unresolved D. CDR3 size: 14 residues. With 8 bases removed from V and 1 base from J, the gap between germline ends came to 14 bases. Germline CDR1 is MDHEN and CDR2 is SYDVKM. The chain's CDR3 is CASQAWTKNTEAFF. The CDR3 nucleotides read TGTGCCAGCCAGGCTTGGACCAAGAACACTGAAGCTTTCTTT.

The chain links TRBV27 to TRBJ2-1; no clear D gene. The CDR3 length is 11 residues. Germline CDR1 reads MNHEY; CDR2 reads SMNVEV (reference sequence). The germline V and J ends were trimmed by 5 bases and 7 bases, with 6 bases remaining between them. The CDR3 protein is CASSVRNEQFF. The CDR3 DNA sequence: TGTGCCAGCAGTGTAAGAAATGAGCAGTTCTTC.

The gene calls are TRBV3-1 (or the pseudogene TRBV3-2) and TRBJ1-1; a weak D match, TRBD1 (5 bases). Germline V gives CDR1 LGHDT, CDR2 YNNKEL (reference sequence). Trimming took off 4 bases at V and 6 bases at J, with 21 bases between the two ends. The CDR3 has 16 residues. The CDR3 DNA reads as TGTGCCAGCAGCCGTTACACCCCGGGGGGGGTAGCTGAAGCTTTCTTT. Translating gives CASSRYTPGGVAEAFF.

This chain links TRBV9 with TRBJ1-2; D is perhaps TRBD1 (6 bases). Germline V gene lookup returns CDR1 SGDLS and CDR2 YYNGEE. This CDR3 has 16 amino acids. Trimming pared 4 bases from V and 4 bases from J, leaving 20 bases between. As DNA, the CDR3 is TGTGCCAGCAGCTCCTTCGGACCACAGACAGGCTATGGCTACACCTTC. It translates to CASSSFGPQTGYGYTF.

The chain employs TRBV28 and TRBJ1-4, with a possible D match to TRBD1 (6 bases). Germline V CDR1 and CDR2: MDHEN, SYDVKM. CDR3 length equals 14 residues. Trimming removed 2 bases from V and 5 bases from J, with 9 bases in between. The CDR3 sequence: CASSLGTINEKLFF. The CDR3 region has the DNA TGTGCCAGCAGTTTAGGGACAATAAATGAAAAACTGTTTTTT. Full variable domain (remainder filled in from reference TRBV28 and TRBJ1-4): DVKVTQSSRYLVKRTGEKVFLECVQDMDHENMFWYRQDPGLGLRLIYFSYDVKMKEKGDIPEGYSVSREKKERFSLILESASTNQTSMYLCASSLGTINEKLFFGSGTQLSVL.

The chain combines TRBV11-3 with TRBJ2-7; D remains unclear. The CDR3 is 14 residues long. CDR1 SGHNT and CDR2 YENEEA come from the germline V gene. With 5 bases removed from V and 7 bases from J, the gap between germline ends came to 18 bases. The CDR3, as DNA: TGTGCCAGCAGCCCCGGTGGGTCCCACACGGAGCAGTACTTC. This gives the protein CASSPGGSHTEQYF.

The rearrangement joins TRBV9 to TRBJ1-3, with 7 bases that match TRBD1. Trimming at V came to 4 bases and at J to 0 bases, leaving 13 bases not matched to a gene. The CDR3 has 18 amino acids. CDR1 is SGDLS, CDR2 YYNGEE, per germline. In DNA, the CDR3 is TGTGCCAGCAGCCCGAGAGGGACAGTAGAAACCTCTGGAAACACCATATATTTT. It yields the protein CASSPRGTVETSGNTIYF.

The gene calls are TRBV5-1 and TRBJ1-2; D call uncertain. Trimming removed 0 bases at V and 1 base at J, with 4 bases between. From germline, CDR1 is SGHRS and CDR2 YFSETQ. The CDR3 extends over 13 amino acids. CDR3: CASSLGYNYGYTF. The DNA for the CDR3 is TGCGCCAGCAGCTTGGGGTATAACTATGGCTACACCTTC.

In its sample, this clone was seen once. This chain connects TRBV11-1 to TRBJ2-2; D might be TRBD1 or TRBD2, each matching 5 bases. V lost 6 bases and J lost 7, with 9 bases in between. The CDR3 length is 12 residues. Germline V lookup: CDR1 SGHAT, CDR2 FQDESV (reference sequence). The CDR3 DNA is TGTGCCAGCAGTTTGGGGGTCGGGGAGCTGTTTTTT. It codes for CASSLGVGELFF.

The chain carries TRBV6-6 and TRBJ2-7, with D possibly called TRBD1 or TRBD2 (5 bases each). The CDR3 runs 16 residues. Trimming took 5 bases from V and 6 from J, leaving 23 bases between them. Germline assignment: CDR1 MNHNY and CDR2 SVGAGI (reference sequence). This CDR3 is CASSPKPVATGGEQYF. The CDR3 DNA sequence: TGTGCCAGCAGTCCCAAACCCGTCGCCACTGGGGGCGAGCAGTACTTC.

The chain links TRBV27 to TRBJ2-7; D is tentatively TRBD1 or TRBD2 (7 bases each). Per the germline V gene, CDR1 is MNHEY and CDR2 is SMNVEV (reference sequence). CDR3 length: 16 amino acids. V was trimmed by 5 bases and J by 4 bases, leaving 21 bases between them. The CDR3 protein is CASSLWAGGGLYEQYF. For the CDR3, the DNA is TGTGCCAGCAGTCTTTGGGCAGGGGGGGGACTTTACGAGCAGTACTTC.

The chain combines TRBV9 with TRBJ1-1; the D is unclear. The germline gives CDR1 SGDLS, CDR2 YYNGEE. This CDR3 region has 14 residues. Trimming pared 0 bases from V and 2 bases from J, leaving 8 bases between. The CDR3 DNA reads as TGTGCCAGCAGCGTAGCCACATCTAACACTGAAGCTTTCTTT. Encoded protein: CASSVATSNTEAFF.

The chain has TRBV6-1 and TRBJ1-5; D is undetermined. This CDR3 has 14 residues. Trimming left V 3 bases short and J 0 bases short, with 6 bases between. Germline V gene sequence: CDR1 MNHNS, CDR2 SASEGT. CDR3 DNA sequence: TGTGCCAGCAGTGAGTCCCATAGCAATCAGCCCCAGCATTTT. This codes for CASSESHSNQPQHF.